The 2 T cell receptor beta chains reported below all come from one sample, sequenced in a study of blood T cell repertoires in COVID-19. Assay: immunoSEQ multiplex PCR; the TCRdb copy retains only in-frame clones and omits some. The table records about 190,000 clones, approximately 88% of them present only once. The material sequenced was peripheral blood. These receptor sequences come from a man between 40 and 49 years old with acute or convalescent COVID-19.

This chain links TRBV30 with TRBJ1-6; D is possibly TRBD1 (5 bases). Germline V gene data show CDR1 as GTSNPN and CDR2 as SVGIG (reference sequence). Trimming stripped 4 bases from V and 2 bases from J, with 15 bases between. The CDR3 totals 16 residues. The CDR3 nucleotides are TGTGCCTGGATGGAAAAGGGGTTCACCTATAATTCACCCCTCCACTTT. Its protein product is CAWMEKGFTYNSPLHF. Looking up the rest from reference TRBV30 and TRBJ1-6 gives the full variable domain: SQTIHQWPATLVQPVGSPLSLECTVEGTSNPNLYWYRQAAGRGLQLLFYSVGIGQISSEVPQNLSASRPQDRQFILSSKKLLLSDSGFYLCAWMEKGFTYNSPLHFGNGTRLTVT.

This chain connects TRBV9 to TRBJ2-5; D is possibly TRBD2 (5 bases). V lost 3 bases to trimming and J lost 5 bases, with 14 bases between them. Looked up from germline, CDR1 is SGDLS and CDR2 is YYNGEE. This CDR3 is built from 14 residues. CDR3 sequence: CASSDRGDGETQYF. The CDR3 bases are TGTGCCAGCAGCGACCGGGGAGATGGGGAGACCCAGTACTTC.